Listed below are T cell receptor beta chains from one sample, sequenced in a study of early T cells in non-severe SARS-CoV-2 infection. TCRdb used MiXCR to reprocess the 5' RACE reads, holding one entry per CDR3 protein. In the table there are approximately 75,000 distinct CDR3 sequences, 3.5% to 6% of which are singletons. The sample was whole blood, taken at baseline. Receptors originate from an adult who was a healthcare worker with PCR-confirmed SARS-CoV-2 infection or an uninfected control (not recorded which). The donor label of this sample is uncertain. The CDR3 runs from the conserved cysteine through the conserved F or W. A D gene is named only where the DNA matches it firmly. Only part of the rows carry a size: once, few, many, or a class if the clone is expanded.

V gene	J gene	clone size	D gene	CDR3 protein	CDR3 DNA
TRBV4-3	TRBJ2-7	few	-	CASSQGGQGSYEQYF	TGCGCCAGCAGCCAGGGGGGGCAGGGCTCCTACGAGCAGTACTTC
TRBV11-2	TRBJ2-1	many	TRBD2	CASSRGARGDYNEQFF	TGTGCCAGCAGCCGAGGAGCGCGGGGGGACTACAATGAGCAGTTCTTC
TRBV29-1	TRBJ2-3	many	-	CSVQRGSDTQYF	TGCAGCGTTCAGAGGGGGTCAGATACGCAGTATTTT
TRBV20-1	TRBJ1-5	many	-	CSAINRARNQPQHF	TGCAGTGCTATTAACAGGGCTCGCAATCAGCCCCAGCATTTT
TRBV12-3/TRBV12-4	TRBJ2-3	-	TRBD2	CASRTSGLAGSTDTQYF	TGTGCCAGCAGAACTTCCGGACTAGCGGGGAGCACAGATACGCAGTATTTT
TRBV3-1	TRBJ1-6	few	-	CASSQAILPLHF	TGTGCCAGCAGCCAAGCCATACTACCCCTCCACTTT
TRBV21-1	TRBJ1-6	many	-	CASSARDLGNSPLHF	TGTGCCAGCAGCGCTAGGGACCTCGGTAATTCACCCCTCCACTTT
TRBV4-3	TRBJ2-1	many	-	CASSQYRGGLDPQFF	TGCGCCAGCAGCCAATACAGGGGGGGGCTTGATCCGCAGTTCTTC
TRBV19	TRBJ2-2	few	-	CASSILGTGTHGELFF	TGTGCCAGTAGTATCTTGGGAACAGGGACCCACGGGGAGCTGTTTTTT
TRBV20-1	TRBJ2-5	many	-	CSGETGFQETQYF	TGCAGTGGTGAGACGGGGTTCCAAGAGACCCAGTACTTC
TRBV6-2/TRBV6-3	TRBJ2-1	many	TRBD2	CASSKSKGLAGVDEQFF	TGTGCCAGCAGTAAGTCGAAAGGACTAGCGGGGGTCGATGAGCAGTTCTTC
TRBV28	TRBJ2-7	many	-	CASSFLKLDSRTYEQYF	TGTGCCAGCAGTTTCCTCAAGTTGGACAGCCGAACCTACGAGCAGTACTTC
TRBV10-1	TRBJ2-1	many	TRBD2	CASSESSILAGYNEQFF	TGCGCCAGCAGTGAGTCGAGCATTCTAGCGGGGTACAATGAGCAGTTCTTC
TRBV7-3	TRBJ1-1	many	-	CASSWGQNTEAFF	TGTGCCAGCAGCTGGGGACAGAACACTGAAGCTTTCTTT
TRBV29-1	TRBJ2-7	many	-	CSVEVDTTYEQYF	TGCAGCGTTGAAGTGGACACCACCTACGAGCAGTACTTC
TRBV19	TRBJ2-7	-	TRBD1	CASTQGPLTGISYEQYF	TGTGCCAGTACCCAGGGGCCGTTGACAGGGATCTCCTACGAGCAGTACTTC
TRBV6-6	TRBJ1-4	many	-	CASKGQSVNEKLFF	TGTGCCAGCAAAGGACAGAGCGTTAATGAAAAACTGTTTTTT
TRBV12-3/TRBV12-4	TRBJ1-5	few	-	CASRPTGNQPQHF	TGTGCCAGCAGGCCCACGGGCAATCAGCCCCAGCATTTT
TRBV11-2	TRBJ1-1	many	-	CASSHLGAATGLNTEAFF	TGTGCCAGCAGCCACCTTGGGGCCGCGACAGGTTTGAACACTGAAGCTTTCTTT
TRBV4-2	TRBJ2-7	few	-	CASSQDYRSSYEQYF	TGTGCCAGCAGCCAAGATTACCGGAGCTCCTACGAGCAGTACTTC
TRBV4-3	TRBJ1-1	many	-	CASSQDRGYMNTEAFF	TGCGCCAGCAGCCAGGATAGGGGATACATGAACACTGAAGCTTTCTTT
TRBV5-5	TRBJ1-2	few	-	CASSLGGNQGGYTF	TGTGCCAGCAGCTTGGGCGGGAACCAGGGTGGCTACACCTTC
TRBV20-1	TRBJ1-4	many	TRBD1	CSAYGQGAANEKLFF	TGCAGTGCCTACGGACAGGGGGCGGCTAATGAAAAACTGTTTTTT
TRBV12-3/TRBV12-4	TRBJ2-3	few	-	CASSLDTQYF	TGTGCCAGCAGTTTGGATACGCAGTATTTT
TRBV6-5	TRBJ2-1	few	TRBD2	CASSYPPSGGSTEQFF	TGTGCCAGCAGTTACCCTCCTAGCGGGGGGTCGACTGAGCAGTTCTTC
TRBV7-6	TRBJ2-2	many	-	CASSLRTGELFF	TGTGCCAGCAGCTTGAGGACCGGGGAGCTGTTTTTT
TRBV6-2/TRBV6-3	TRBJ2-3	few	-	CASSWNLGQPYPTDTQYF	TGTGCCAGCAGTTGGAACCTTGGACAGCCCTACCCCACAGATACGCAGTATTTT
TRBV18	TRBJ1-6	many	-	CASSGTDLVSLHF	TGTGCCAGCTCAGGGACGGACCTCGTCTCCCTCCACTTT
TRBV9	TRBJ2-3	-	-	CASSDRLEGVATQYF	TGTGCCAGCAGCGACCGACTCGAGGGGGTCGCCACGCAGTATTTT
TRBV3-1	TRBJ2-5	few	TRBD2	CASSSPSGAAETQYF	TGTGCCAGCAGCTCTCCTAGCGGGGCCGCGGAGACCCAGTACTTC
TRBV6-2/TRBV6-3	TRBJ2-1	many	TRBD1	CASRLGQIFNNEQFF	TGTGCCAGCAGACTGGGACAGATTTTCAACAATGAGCAGTTCTTC
TRBV20-1	TRBJ2-3	many	-	CSAPRGASTDTQYF	TGCAGTGCTCCCCGGGGGGCCAGCACAGATACGCAGTATTTT
TRBV12-3/TRBV12-4	TRBJ1-6	many	-	CASSLRGSYNSPLHF	TGTGCCAGCAGTTTGAGGGGCTCCTATAATTCACCCCTCCACTTT
TRBV4-2	TRBJ1-1	many	-	CASSRISRGLDEAFF	TGTGCCAGCAGCCGGATTTCCCGGGGGTTAGATGAAGCTTTCTTT
TRBV6-5	TRBJ2-7	-	-	CASRLTVDSYEQYF	TGTGCCAGCAGACTAACAGTGGACTCCTACGAGCAGTACTTC
TRBV11-2	TRBJ1-2	many	TRBD1	CASSLVGGGSSQNGYTF	TGTGCCAGCAGCTTAGTTGGAGGGGGCTCGTCCCAGAATGGCTACACCTTC
TRBV6-1	TRBJ2-5	many	-	CASSGSGTGRETQYF	TGTGCCAGCAGTGGCTCCGGGACTGGTCGGGAGACCCAGTACTTC
TRBV6-2/TRBV6-3	TRBJ1-5	few	-	CASSYSPSEPQHF	TGTGCCAGCAGTTATTCCCCTTCAGAGCCCCAGCATTTT
TRBV11-2	TRBJ1-1	-	-	CASLRDTEAFF	TGTGCCAGCCTCAGGGACACTGAAGCTTTCTTT
TRBV5-6	TRBJ1-6	few	-	CASSLYENSPLHF	TGTGCCAGCAGCTTGTATGAGAATTCACCCCTCCACTTT
TRBV29-1	TRBJ2-3	many	-	CSVESGVRTDTQYF	TGCAGCGTTGAGAGTGGGGTGCGGACAGATACGCAGTATTTT
TRBV7-2	TRBJ1-1	few	-	CASSLEAGRPTEAFF	TGTGCCAGCAGCTTAGAGGCAGGGAGGCCCACTGAAGCTTTCTTT
TRBV19	TRBJ1-2	-	-	CASRIETGGYGYTF	TGTGCCAGTAGAATAGAAACTGGCGGCTATGGCTACACCTTC
TRBV7-8	TRBJ1-2	-	-	CASSLVRQQNYGYTF	TGTGCCAGCAGCTTAGTCCGACAGCAGAACTATGGCTACACCTTC
TRBV27	TRBJ1-1	many	-	CASRRRQNTEAFF	TGTGCCAGCCGGCGGAGGCAGAACACTGAAGCTTTCTTT
TRBV9	TRBJ1-2	-	TRBD1	CASRKSSRGLDGYTF	TGTGCCAGCAGAAAAAGCTCCAGGGGGCTCGATGGCTACACCTTC
TRBV7-6	TRBJ2-3	many	TRBD2	CASSLIAGDGTDTQYF	TGTGCCAGCAGCTTAATAGCGGGGGACGGCACAGATACGCAGTATTTT
TRBV10-2	TRBJ1-2	many	-	CASSESSGTLYGYTF	TGCGCCAGCAGTGAGTCGAGTGGCACTCTCTATGGCTACACCTTC
TRBV5-4	TRBJ2-5	-	-	CASSFPMTDRIQETQYF	TGTGCCAGCAGCTTCCCCATGACAGACAGAATACAAGAGACCCAGTACTTC
TRBV11-2	TRBJ2-4	many	-	CASSPEDSPIVAKNIQYF	TGTGCCAGCAGCCCCGAGGACAGCCCGATTGTAGCCAAAAACATTCAGTACTTC
TRBV28	TRBJ1-5	few	-	CASSFLAGLKQPQHF	TGTGCCAGCAGTTTTCTTGCAGGGCTGAAACAGCCCCAGCATTTT
TRBV5-1	TRBJ2-5	-	-	CASSLVSVQETQYF	TGCGCCAGCAGCTTGGTGTCCGTCCAAGAGACCCAGTACTTC
TRBV7-3	TRBJ1-1	many	-	CASSPRVGSVTEAFF	TGTGCCAGCAGCCCCCGGGTAGGGTCGGTCACTGAAGCTTTCTTT
TRBV7-9	TRBJ2-3	-	TRBD2	CASSQAGGSTDTQYF	TGTGCCAGCAGCCAGGCGGGGGGTAGCACAGATACGCAGTATTTT
TRBV19	TRBJ2-7	few	-	CASSIQGSVYEQYF	TGTGCCAGTAGTATCCAGGGATCGGTCTACGAGCAGTACTTC